This TCR beta chain was identified during a study of T cells after posttransplantation cyclophosphamide. Study-level points and caveats: Later blood repertoires were often dominated by clones from the donor CD8+ memory compartment. Skin or GI-infiltrating T cells shared few TRB sequences with blood. Recipient CMV seropositivity and CMV reactivation strongly tracked TRB clonality.

The table came from immunoSEQ multiplex PCR; TCRdb's copy has only in-frame clones and leaves some out. The sample lists about 52,000 clones, roughly 94% occurring once. A remark on this clone: No antigen is known for it.

Germline-derived CDR1 and CDR2 are GTSNPN and SVGIG (reference sequence). After removal of 2 bases from V and 0 bases from J, the junction contained 8 bases not matched to a gene. The CDR3 runs to 16 residues. This related bone marrow graft donor gave peripheral blood on the day of marrow donation. The sample comprised PBMCs. This receptor was identified in a woman in her twenties or thirties in good health and a related stem cell transplant donor. The V and J genes are TRBV30 and TRBJ1-2; 8 bases are shared with TRBD1. The DNA for the CDR3 is TGTGCCTGGAGTCCCTTGGACAGGGAAACTAACTATGGCTACACCTTC. Encoded protein: CAWSPLDRETNYGYTF.